The present T cell receptor (beta chain) was sequenced within a study of blood T cell repertoires in COVID-19. Study details: Acute and convalescent COVID-19 specimens originated in the United States, Italy and Spain. T cells, B-cell-depleted T cells, or PBMCs supplied cDNA or gDNA.

This CDR3 comprises 20 residues. CDR1 MGHRA and CDR2 YSYEKL come from the germline V gene. Trimming removed 3 bases at V and 0 bases at J, with 23 bases between. Those enrolled, adults aged roughly 18 to 90 years, came from roughly 23 US areas. Cohort 3 recovery required two negative PCRs, clearance, or symptom resolution. The assay was immunoSEQ multiplex PCR, and TCRdb's table has in-frame clones only and misses some. The data contain fewer than 300,000 clones, around 85% of them singletons. The sample consisted of PBMCs or T cells enriched from blood (not recorded which). The V and J genes are TRBV4-1 and TRBJ1-4; D is ambiguous. The TCR originated in a woman aged 50 to 60 who had recovered from COVID-19. CDR3: CASSHFVVRTRLATNEKLFF. The CDR3 bases are TGCGCCAGCAGCCACTTTGTGGTGAGGACTAGGTTGGCAACTAATGAAAAACTGTTTTTT.